The text below deals with one T cell receptor beta chain. Per the study methods: Amplification of reference gene primers provided the estimated nucleated cell counts. Some clones are missing from TCRdb's copy, which holds only in-frame ones; the method was immunoSEQ multiplex PCR. That table gives V, J and clone size, and the DNA gave D and trimming. The repertoire holds under 200,000 clones, with 86% as singletons. These data come from a study of blood T cell repertoires in COVID-19. Turning to the study itself: The United States, Italy and Spain provided the acute and convalescent COVID-19 samples. PBMCs, B-cell-depleted T cells, or T cells were the source of the cDNA or gDNA that made up the material.

Germline V gene data show CDR1 as SGHDN and CDR2 as FVKESK. V gave up 1 base and J gave up 5 bases, with 5 bases separating them. The CDR3 sequence is 12 residues long. This receptor was taken from a man between 40 and 49 years old with acute COVID-19. Material for sequencing was PBMCs or T cells enriched from blood (not recorded which). This sequence joins TRBV14 and TRBJ2-5; D ambiguous. The CDR3 nucleotides read TGTGCCAGCAGCCAAGTTCAGGAGACCCAGTACTTC. Translated: CASSQVQETQYF.